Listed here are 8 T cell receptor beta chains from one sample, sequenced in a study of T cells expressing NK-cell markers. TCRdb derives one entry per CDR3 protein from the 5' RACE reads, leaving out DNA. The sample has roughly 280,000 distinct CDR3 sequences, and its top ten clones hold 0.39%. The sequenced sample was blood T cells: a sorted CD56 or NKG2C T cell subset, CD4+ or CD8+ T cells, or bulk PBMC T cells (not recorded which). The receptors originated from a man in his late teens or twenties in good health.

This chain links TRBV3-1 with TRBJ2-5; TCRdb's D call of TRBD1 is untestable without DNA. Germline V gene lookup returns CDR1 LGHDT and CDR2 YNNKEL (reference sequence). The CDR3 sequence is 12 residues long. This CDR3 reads CASSQGEETQYF.

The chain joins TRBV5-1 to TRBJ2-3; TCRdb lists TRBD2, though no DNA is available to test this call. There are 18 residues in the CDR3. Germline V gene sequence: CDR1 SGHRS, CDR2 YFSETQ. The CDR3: CASSLQAGLAGNTDTQYF.

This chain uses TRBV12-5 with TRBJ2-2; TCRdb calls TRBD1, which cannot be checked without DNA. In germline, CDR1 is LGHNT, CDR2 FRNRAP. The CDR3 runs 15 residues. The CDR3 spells CASGAGTWNTGELFF.

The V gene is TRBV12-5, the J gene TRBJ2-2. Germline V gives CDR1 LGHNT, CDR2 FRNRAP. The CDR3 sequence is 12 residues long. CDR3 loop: CASGLNTGELFF. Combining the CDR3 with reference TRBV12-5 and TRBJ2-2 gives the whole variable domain DARVTQTPRHKVTEMGQEVTMRCQPILGHNTVFWYRQTMMQGLELLAYFRNRAPLDDSGMPKDRFSAEMPDATLATLKIQPSEPRDSAVYFCASGLNTGELFFGEGSRLTVL.

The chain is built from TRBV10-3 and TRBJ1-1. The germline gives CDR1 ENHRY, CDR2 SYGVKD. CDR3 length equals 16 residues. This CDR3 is CATQTQRGLKNTEAFF.

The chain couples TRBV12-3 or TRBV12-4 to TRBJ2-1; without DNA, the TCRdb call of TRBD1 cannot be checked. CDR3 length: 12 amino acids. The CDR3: CASTRERNEQFF.

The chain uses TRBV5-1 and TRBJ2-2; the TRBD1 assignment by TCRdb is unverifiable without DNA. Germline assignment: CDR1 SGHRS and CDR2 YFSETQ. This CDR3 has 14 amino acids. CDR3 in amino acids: CASSIRQPTGELFF.

The CDR3 loop reads CASSLLVGTQQETQYF. The chain couples TRBV5-6 to TRBJ2-5; TCRdb's D call of TRBD2 is untestable without DNA. Per germline, CDR1 SGHDT and CDR2 YYEEEE. CDR3 length equals 16 residues.